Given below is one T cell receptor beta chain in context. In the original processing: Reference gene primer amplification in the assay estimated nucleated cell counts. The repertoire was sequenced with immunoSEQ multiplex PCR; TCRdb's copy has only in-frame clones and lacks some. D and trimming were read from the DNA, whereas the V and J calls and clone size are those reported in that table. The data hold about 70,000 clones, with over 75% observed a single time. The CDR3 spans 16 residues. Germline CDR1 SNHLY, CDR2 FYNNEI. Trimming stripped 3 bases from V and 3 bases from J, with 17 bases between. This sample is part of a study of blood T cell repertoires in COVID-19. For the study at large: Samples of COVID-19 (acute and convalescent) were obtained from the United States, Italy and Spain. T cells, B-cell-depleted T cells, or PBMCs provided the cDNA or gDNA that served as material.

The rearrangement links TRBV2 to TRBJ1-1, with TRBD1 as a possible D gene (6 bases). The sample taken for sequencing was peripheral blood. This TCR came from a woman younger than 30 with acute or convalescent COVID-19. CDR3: CASSELVRGAYTEAFF. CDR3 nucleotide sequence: TGTGCCAGCAGTGAGTTAGTCAGGGGCGCGTACACTGAAGCTTTCTTT.